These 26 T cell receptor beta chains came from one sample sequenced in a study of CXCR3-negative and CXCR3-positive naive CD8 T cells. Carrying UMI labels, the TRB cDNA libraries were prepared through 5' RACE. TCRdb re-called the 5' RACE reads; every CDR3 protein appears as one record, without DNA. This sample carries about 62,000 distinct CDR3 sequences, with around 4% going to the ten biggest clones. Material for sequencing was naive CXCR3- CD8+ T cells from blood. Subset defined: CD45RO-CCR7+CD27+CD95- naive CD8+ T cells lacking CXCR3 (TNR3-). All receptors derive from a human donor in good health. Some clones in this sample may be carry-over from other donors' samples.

Here the CDR3 reads CASGFQGAKNIQYF. V usage is TRBV12-5 and J usage is TRBJ2-4; TCRdb reports TRBD1, a call that lacks DNA to check it against. The germline V gene has CDR1 LGHNT and CDR2 FRNRAP. The CDR3 is 14 amino acids.

CDR3 sequence: CASSPAASGGVNEQFF. The rearrangement links TRBV7-9 to TRBJ2-1; TCRdb lists TRBD1, though no DNA is available to test this call. The germline V gene encodes CDR1 SEHNR and CDR2 FQNEAQ (reference sequence). This CDR3 is 16 amino acids long.

The CDR3 loop reads CASSQDRATRGDTQYF. The genes are TRBV4-3 and TRBJ2-3; checking the TCRdb D call of TRBD1 is not possible without DNA. The CDR3 is 16 amino acids. Germline V gene data show CDR1 as LGHNA and CDR2 as YSLEER.

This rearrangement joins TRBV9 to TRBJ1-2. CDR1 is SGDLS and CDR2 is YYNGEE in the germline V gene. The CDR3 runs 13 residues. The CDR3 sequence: CASSVGGNYGYTF.

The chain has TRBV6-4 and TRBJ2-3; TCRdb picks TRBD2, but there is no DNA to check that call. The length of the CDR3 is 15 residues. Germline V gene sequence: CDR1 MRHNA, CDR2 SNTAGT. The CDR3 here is CASSESGGAADTQYF.

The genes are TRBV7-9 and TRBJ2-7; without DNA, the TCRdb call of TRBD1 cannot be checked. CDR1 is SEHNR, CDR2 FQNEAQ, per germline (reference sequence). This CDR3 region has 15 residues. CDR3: CASSLVSGGFGEQYF.

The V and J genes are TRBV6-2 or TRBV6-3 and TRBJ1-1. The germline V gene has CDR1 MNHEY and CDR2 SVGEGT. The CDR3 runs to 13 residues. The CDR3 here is CASSYSESTEAFF.

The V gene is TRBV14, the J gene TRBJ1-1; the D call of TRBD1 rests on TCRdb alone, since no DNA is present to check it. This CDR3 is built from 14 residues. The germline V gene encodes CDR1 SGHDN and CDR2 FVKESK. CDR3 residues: CASSPWTGDAEAFF. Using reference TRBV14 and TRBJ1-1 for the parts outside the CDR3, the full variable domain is EAGVTQFPSHSVIEKGQTVTLRCDPISGHDNLYWYRRVMGKEIKFLLHFVKESKQDESGMPNNRFLAERTGGTYSTLKVQPAELEDSGVYFCASSPWTGDAEAFFGQGTRLTVV.

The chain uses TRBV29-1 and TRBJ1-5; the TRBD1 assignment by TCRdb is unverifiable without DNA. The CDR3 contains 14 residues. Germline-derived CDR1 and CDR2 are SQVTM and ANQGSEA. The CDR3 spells CSVGTGGVNQPQHF.

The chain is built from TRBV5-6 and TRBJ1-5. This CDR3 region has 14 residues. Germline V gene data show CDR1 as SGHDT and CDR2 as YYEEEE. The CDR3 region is CASSLGRIDQPQHF.

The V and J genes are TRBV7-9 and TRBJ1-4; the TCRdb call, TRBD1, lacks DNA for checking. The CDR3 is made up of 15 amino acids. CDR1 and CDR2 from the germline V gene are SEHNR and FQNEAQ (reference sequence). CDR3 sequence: CASRPGDRVNEKLFF.

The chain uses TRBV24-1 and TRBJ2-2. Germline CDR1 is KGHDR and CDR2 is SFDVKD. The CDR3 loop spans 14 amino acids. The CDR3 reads CATGKVRNTGELFF.

The CDR3 reads CSARAGDVQETQYF. The rearrangement uses TRBV20-1 and TRBJ2-5; TCRdb's assignment of TRBD1 cannot be checked, as there is no DNA. The CDR3 contains 14 residues. Germline V lookup: CDR1 DFQATT, CDR2 SNEGSKA (reference sequence).

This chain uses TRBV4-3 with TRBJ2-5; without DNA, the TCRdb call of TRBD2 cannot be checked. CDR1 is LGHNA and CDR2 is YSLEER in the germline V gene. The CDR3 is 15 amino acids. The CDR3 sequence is CASSHRGGSLETPYF.

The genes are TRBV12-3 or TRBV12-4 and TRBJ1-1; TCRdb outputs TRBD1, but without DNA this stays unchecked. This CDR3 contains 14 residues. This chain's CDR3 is CASSLQGARTEAFF.

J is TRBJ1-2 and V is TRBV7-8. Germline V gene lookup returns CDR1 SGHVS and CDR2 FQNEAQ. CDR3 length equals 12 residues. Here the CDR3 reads CASSLDGVGYTF.

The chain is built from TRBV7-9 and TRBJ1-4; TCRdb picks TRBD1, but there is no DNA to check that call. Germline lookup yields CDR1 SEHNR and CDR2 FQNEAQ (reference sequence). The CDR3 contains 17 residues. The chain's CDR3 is CASSPWNRDSLKEKLFF.

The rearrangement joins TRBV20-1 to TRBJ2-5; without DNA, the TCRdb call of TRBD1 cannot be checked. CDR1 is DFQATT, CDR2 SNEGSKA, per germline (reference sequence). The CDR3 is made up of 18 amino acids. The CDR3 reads CSAREGGAGVARFETQYF.

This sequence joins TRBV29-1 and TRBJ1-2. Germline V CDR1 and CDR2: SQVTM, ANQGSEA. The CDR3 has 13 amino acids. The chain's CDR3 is CSVVEADPRKKPF.

The chain's CDR3 is CASSQVNEQFF. V usage is TRBV14 and J usage is TRBJ2-1. This CDR3 has 11 residues. Per the germline V gene, CDR1 is SGHDN and CDR2 is FVKESK. The whole variable domain, filled in from reference TRBV14 and TRBJ2-1, reads EAGVTQFPSHSVIEKGQTVTLRCDPISGHDNLYWYRRVMGKEIKFLLHFVKESKQDESGMPNNRFLAERTGGTYSTLKVQPAELEDSGVYFCASSQVNEQFFGPGTRLTVL.

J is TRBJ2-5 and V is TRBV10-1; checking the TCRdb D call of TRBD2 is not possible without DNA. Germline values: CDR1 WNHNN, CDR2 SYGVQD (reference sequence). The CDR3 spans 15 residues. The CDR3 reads CASSESAGGQETQYF.

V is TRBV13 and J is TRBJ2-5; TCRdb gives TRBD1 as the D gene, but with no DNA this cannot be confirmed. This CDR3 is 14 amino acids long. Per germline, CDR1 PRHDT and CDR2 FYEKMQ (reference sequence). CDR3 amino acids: CASRARVEQETQYF.

The CDR3 here is CASSLTPNVLNEQFF. V is TRBV28 and J is TRBJ2-1; the D gene TCRdb calls, TRBD2, cannot be checked with no DNA. The germline gives CDR1 MDHEN, CDR2 SYDVKM. This CDR3 contains 15 residues.

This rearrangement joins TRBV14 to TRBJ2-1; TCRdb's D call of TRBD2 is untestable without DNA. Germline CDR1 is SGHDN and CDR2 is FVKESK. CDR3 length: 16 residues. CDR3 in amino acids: CASSPLTGTFYNEQFF. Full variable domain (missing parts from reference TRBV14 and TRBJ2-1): EAGVTQFPSHSVIEKGQTVTLRCDPISGHDNLYWYRRVMGKEIKFLLHFVKESKQDESGMPNNRFLAERTGGTYSTLKVQPAELEDSGVYFCASSPLTGTFYNEQFFGPGTRLTVL.

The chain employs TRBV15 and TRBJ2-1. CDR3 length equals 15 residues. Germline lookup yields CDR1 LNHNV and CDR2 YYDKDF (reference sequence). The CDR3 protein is CATSRDVNYAGEQFF. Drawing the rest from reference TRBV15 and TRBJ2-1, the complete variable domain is DAMVIQNPRYQVTQFGKPVTLSCSQTLNHNVMYWYQQKSSQAPKLLFHYYDKDFNNEADTPDNFQSRRPNTSFCFLDIRSPGLGDTAMYLCATSRDVNYAGEQFFGPGTRLTVL.

The CDR3 spells CASSLLVNEQFF. The genes are TRBV12-3 or TRBV12-4 and TRBJ2-1. CDR3 length: 12 residues.